This T cell receptor beta chain emerged from a study of T cells in Graves' hyperthyroidism and ophthalmopathy. Overall study findings and caveats: The model made its ophthalmopathy prediction, and onset followed a median roughly six months later.

As for this clonotype: Its antigen remains unidentified.

Germline CDR1 reads SGHRS; CDR2 reads YFSETQ. V gave up 2 bases and J gave up 4 bases; unmatched junction bases: 8. CDR3 length equals 16 residues. Ophthalmopathy patients had moderate-to-severe active disease, CAS ≥3, NOSPECS ≥4, and disease duration under 3 months. Patients were excluded because of uncontrolled infection, other autoimmune disease, pregnancy or lactation. PBMCs came from 7.5 to 10 ml fresh peripheral blood. Amplified regions were TCR beta CDR3 sequences from RNA transcripts. The HTBI primer set drove a first-round RT-PCR of the TCR CDR3. Each CDR3 protein is one row after TCRdb ran MiXCR on the multiplex PCR reads. The repertoire holds about 460,000 distinct CDR3 sequences, approximately 23% seen once, with about 49% in the top ten.

Sequenced input: blood. The genes are TRBV5-1 and TRBJ2-2, with 7 bases lining up with TRBD1. This TCR derives from a woman aged 65 to 85 with Graves' ophthalmopathy. The CDR3 coding sequence is TGCGCCAGCAGCTTAATAGGGGGCAGGGGCACCGGGGAGCTGTTTTTT. As protein: CASSLIGGRGTGELFF. The full variable domain, its missing parts supplied by reference TRBV5-1 and TRBJ2-2, is KAGVTQTPRYLIKTRGQQVTLSCSPISGHRSVSWYQQTPGQGLQFLFEYFSETQRNKGNFPGRFSGRQFSNSRSEMNVSTLELGDSALYLCASSLIGGRGTGELFFGEGSRLTVL.